These 30 T cell receptor beta chains came from one sample sequenced in a study of T cell clones after liver transplantation. Sequencing was performed with immunoSEQ multiplex PCR; in TCRdb, only in-frame clones are kept and a portion is missing. The data hold tens of thousands of clones, with roughly 85% observed a single time. Sample: CD4+ T cells from blood, taken at the 22-month timepoint. Receptors originate from a human patient who received a liver transplant. Some T cells could come from the graft donor.

The chain joins TRBV30 to TRBJ1-3; tentatively, D is TRBD1 (6 bases). V was trimmed by 2 bases and J by 13 bases, leaving 12 bases between them. This CDR3 is 11 amino acids long. Germline V gene lookup returns CDR1 GTSNPN and CDR2 SVGIG (reference sequence). The CDR3 DNA is TGTGCCTGGAGTACTACAGGGACTATATATTTT. Translation gives CAWSTTGTIYF.

The chain is built from TRBV27 and TRBJ1-5, with D unclear. The CDR3 consists of 14 residues. V gave up 1 base and J gave up 3 bases, with 7 bases separating them. The germline V gene has CDR1 MNHEY and CDR2 SMNVEV (reference sequence). The CDR3 coding sequence is TGTGCCAGCAGTTTATACGGCCCCAATCAGCCCCAGCATTTT. It encodes CASSLYGPNQPQHF.

The J gene is TRBJ1-2, the V gene TRBV2, with 7 bases identical to TRBD1. Germline CDR1 and CDR2: SNHLY and FYNNEI. Trimming took 6 bases from V and 5 from J; bases not matched to a gene: 12. The CDR3 has 15 amino acids. The CDR3 loop is CASSQEGRGVYGYTF. CDR3 sequence (DNA): TGTGCCAGCAGCCAAGAGGGCAGGGGGGTGTATGGCTACACCTTC.

DNA of the CDR3: TGTGCCAGCAGCTTAAGGTTGCGGGGGGGCACAGATACGCAGTATTTT. Translation: CASSLRLRGGTDTQYF. V and J are TRBV7-9 and TRBJ2-3; 8 bases match TRBD2. This CDR3 comprises 16 residues. Trimming removed 2 bases from V and 1 base from J; junction bases left unmatched: 5. Germline lookup yields CDR1 SEHNR and CDR2 FQNEAQ (reference sequence).

This clone was picked up one time. The DNA of the CDR3 is TGTGCCAGCAGCGACGGGGGCGCGCAGTACTTC. This encodes CASSDGGAQYF. The chain has TRBV5-4 and TRBJ2-7; D assignment may be TRBD1 or TRBD2 (6 bases each). The CDR3 extends over 11 amino acids. Trimming stripped 4 bases from V and 9 bases from J, with 11 bases between. CDR1 SGHNT and CDR2 YYREEE come from the germline V gene (reference sequence).

This sequence joins TRBV6-1 and TRBJ2-5; D is possibly TRBD2 (6 bases). V was clipped by 10 bases and J by 1 base, with 16 bases between them. The length of the CDR3 is 14 residues. Germline lookup yields CDR1 MNHNS and CDR2 SASEGT. CDR3 in amino acids: CATGRLVGQETQYF. The CDR3, as DNA: TGTGCCACCGGGAGACTAGTTGGCCAAGAGACCCAGTACTTC.

The chain couples TRBV7-3 to TRBJ2-1; D ambiguous. V was pared by 2 bases and J by 8 bases, with 16 bases between. CDR3 length: 15 amino acids. CDR1 is SGHTA, CDR2 FQGTGA, per germline. CDR3 region: CASSLGGGRPDEQFF. DNA of the CDR3: TGTGCCAGCAGCTTAGGTGGCGGCCGGCCGGATGAGCAGTTCTTC.

The CDR3 DNA follows: TGTGCCAGTAGAACTAGCCTCCCGGGTAACTATGGCTACACCTTC. It specifies CASRTSLPGNYGYTF. J is TRBJ1-2 and V is TRBV6-5; no clear D. Trimming removed 9 bases at V and 1 base at J, with 18 bases between. CDR1 and CDR2 (germline): MNHEY, SVGAGI. The CDR3 loop spans 15 amino acids.

The chain carries TRBV7-2 and TRBJ1-4, with 7 positions matching TRBD1. Germline assignment: CDR1 SGHTA and CDR2 FQGNSA. V gave up 5 bases and J gave up 4 bases; unmatched junction bases: 7. This CDR3 region has 15 residues. The CDR3 region has the DNA TGTGCCAGCAGCGCAGGGGACAGCGTTAATGAAAAACTGTTTTTT. As protein: CASSAGDSVNEKLFF.

The chain is built from TRBV14 and TRBJ2-3; 7 nucleotides match TRBD1. The CDR3 is made up of 15 amino acids. Germline CDR1 is SGHDN and CDR2 is FVKESK. V gave up 3 bases and J gave up 3 bases; unmatched junction bases: 6. In DNA form, the CDR3 reads TGTGCCAGCAGCCAGCGCCAGGGGGTTACAGATACGCAGTATTTT. It yields the protein CASSQRQGVTDTQYF.

The rearrangement uses TRBV4-2 and TRBJ1-5; D call uncertain. Germline CDR1 LGHNA, CDR2 YNFKEQ. V was trimmed by 4 bases and J by 3 bases, leaving 10 bases between them. The CDR3 runs to 14 residues. The DNA for the CDR3 is TGTGCCAGCAGCCGGCGGGCAGACAATCAGCCCCAGCATTTT. This codes for CASSRRADNQPQHF.

This clone has only a few counts. The chain links TRBV12-5 to TRBJ1-4; no clear D gene. V was clipped by 4 bases and J by 7 bases, with 13 bases between them. Germline assignment: CDR1 LGHNT and CDR2 FRNRAP. CDR3 length equals 14 residues. The CDR3 loop reads CASGSTPASEKLFF. The CDR3 bases are TGTGCTAGTGGTTCCACACCCGCGAGTGAAAAACTGTTTTTT.

The chain links TRBV5-6 to TRBJ1-2; weak D call: TRBD1 (5 bases). Germline V gene data show CDR1 as SGHDT and CDR2 as YYEEEE. The CDR3 consists of 14 residues. V was trimmed by 1 base and J by 3 bases, leaving 10 bases between them. CDR3 residues: CASSLSDSYYGYTF. The CDR3 DNA reads as TGTGCCAGCAGCTTGAGTGACAGTTACTATGGCTACACCTTC.

This clone was picked up a small number of times. The chain links TRBV21-1 to TRBJ1-5; the table's D call, TRBD1, was not checked against the DNA. TRBV21-1 is designated a pseudogene. CDR3 size: 14 residues. This CDR3 is CASSKGPGGQPQHF. Written as DNA, the CDR3 is TGTGCCAGCAGCAAAGGTCCAGGGGGGCAGCCCCAGCATTTT.

The rearrangement uses TRBV7-2 and TRBJ1-1, with D uncertain. This CDR3 region has 14 residues. Trimming took off 5 bases at V and 1 base at J, with 11 bases between the two ends. Germline V gives CDR1 SGHTA, CDR2 FQGNSA. In nucleotides, the CDR3 is TGTGCCAGCAGCCCGAGGGTAGGGAACACTGAAGCTTTCTTT. Amino acid sequence: CASSPRVGNTEAFF. Variable domain in full (rest from reference TRBV7-2 and TRBJ1-1): GAGVSQSPSNKVTEKGKDVELRCDPISGHTALYWYRQSLGQGLEFLIYFQGNSAPDKSGLPSDRFSAERTGGSVSTLTIQRTQQEDSAVYLCASSPRVGNTEAFFGQGTRLTVV.

The chain combines TRBV4-3 with TRBJ2-3; D gene ambiguous. Germline V gene sequence: CDR1 LGHNA, CDR2 YSLEER. The CDR3 is 14 residues long. The V gene lost 0 bases and the J gene lost 8 bases, with 12 bases spanning the gap. This CDR3 is CASSQDSAIGTQYF. The DNA of the CDR3 is TGCGCCAGCAGCCAAGATTCGGCTATTGGTACGCAGTATTTT.

This chain links TRBV6-5 with TRBJ2-1; D remains ambiguous. V was pared by 0 bases and J by 5 bases, with 14 bases between. Germline loops: CDR1 MNHEY, CDR2 SVGAGI. This CDR3 spans 16 amino acids. As DNA, the CDR3 is TGTGCCAGCAGTTACTCAACCAGGTTGGGAAACAATGAGCAGTTCTTC. This gives the protein CASSYSTRLGNNEQFF.

The chain has TRBV5-5 and TRBJ1-6, with TRBD1 identical over 7 bases. The ends lost 1 base at V and 11 bases at J; junction bases unmatched: 12. The germline V gene encodes CDR1 SGHKS and CDR2 YYEKEE (reference sequence). There are 16 residues in the CDR3. Here the CDR3 DNA reads TGTGCCAGCAGCTTGCAAGGGGGCGGACTAGAGGCACCCCTCCACTTT. Protein: CASSLQGGGLEAPLHF.

The chain is built from TRBV5-4 and TRBJ2-2; 8 bases align to TRBD2. This CDR3 has 15 amino acids. Germline V lookup: CDR1 SGHNT, CDR2 YYREEE (reference sequence). V lost 3 bases and J lost 5; bases outside the gene matches: 6. Here the CDR3 DNA reads TGTGCCAGCAGCTCCGGGGGGGCCGAGACCGGGGAGCTGTTTTTT. It specifies CASSSGGAETGELFF.

This sequence joins TRBV13 and TRBJ1-2; D not certain. CDR1 PRHDT and CDR2 FYEKMQ come from the germline V gene (reference sequence). The CDR3 extends over 14 amino acids. The V and J ends lost 4 bases and 5 bases respectively, with 14 bases between them. The CDR3 nucleotides are TGTGCCAGCAGCTCGCAGGCCGGGAGTTATGGCTACACCTTC. Translating it yields CASSSQAGSYGYTF.

This chain connects TRBV7-3 to TRBJ2-1, with D possibly matching TRBD2 (7 bases). Germline CDR1 is SGHTA and CDR2 is FQGTGA. V was shortened by 4 bases and J by 4 bases, with 14 bases between the two germline ends. The CDR3 spans 15 residues. CDR3 region: CASSWGGSAYNEQFF. The CDR3 region has the DNA TGTGCCAGCAGCTGGGGGGGCTCGGCTTACAATGAGCAGTTCTTC.

The chain carries TRBV19 and TRBJ1-2; TRBD1 matches 7 bases. Germline V lookup: CDR1 LNHDA, CDR2 SQIVND (reference sequence). The CDR3 runs 13 residues. V gave up 6 bases and J gave up 3 bases; unmatched junction bases: 4. This CDR3 reads CASREGTDYGYTF. The CDR3 nucleotides are TGTGCCAGTAGAGAGGGGACAGACTATGGCTACACCTTC.

The chain joins TRBV7-9 to TRBJ2-3; D possibly uses TRBD1 or TRBD2 (5 bases each). Trimming pared 4 bases from V and 5 bases from J, leaving 7 bases between. The CDR3 consists of 12 residues. Germline V gene sequence: CDR1 SEHNR, CDR2 FQNEAQ (reference sequence). The CDR3 coding sequence is TGTGCCAGCAGCTCGGGACGAGATACGCAGTATTTT. It yields the protein CASSSGRDTQYF.

The chain couples TRBV6-5 to TRBJ2-5, with 7 bases aligning to TRBD2. This CDR3 spans 14 amino acids. V dropped 6 bases and J dropped 3; count of bases not matched to a gene: 7. Germline loops: CDR1 MNHEY, CDR2 SVGAGI. In nucleotides, the CDR3 is TGTGCCAGCAGGAGAATGAGCGGGAAAGAGACCCAGTACTTC. This sequence encodes CASRRMSGKETQYF.

The chain recombines TRBV2 with TRBJ2-7; 9 bases map to TRBD1. The CDR3 length is 13 residues. V shed 10 bases, J shed 1 base, and the junction held 5 bases outside the gene matches. From germline, CDR1 is SNHLY and CDR2 FYNNEI. The CDR3 DNA reads TGTGCCATCCCGGGACAGGGTTCCTACGAGCAGTACTTC. It translates to CAIPGQGSYEQYF. Together with reference TRBV2 and TRBJ2-7, the CDR3 gives the full variable domain: EPEVTQTPSHQVTQMGQEVILRCVPISNHLYFYWYRQILGQKVEFLVSFYNNEISEKSEIFDDQFSVERPDGSNFTLKIRSTKLEDSAMYFCAIPGQGSYEQYFGPGTRLTVT.

This clone appeared a few times. The chain recombines TRBV19 with TRBJ2-7; TRBD1 is a possible D gene (6 bases). Trimming stripped 5 bases from V and 4 bases from J, with 15 bases between. Germline CDR1 is LNHDA and CDR2 is SQIVND (reference sequence). The CDR3 runs to 14 residues. The DNA of the CDR3 is TGTGCCAGTAGTCCCAGGACAGTGGGATACGAGCAGTACTTC. Translated: CASSPRTVGYEQYF.

The chain has TRBV21-1 and TRBJ1-2. TRBV21-1 is deemed a pseudogene. The CDR3 loop spans 15 amino acids. The CDR3 spells CASSTRDVANYGYTF. The CDR3, as DNA: TGTGCCAGCAGCACCCGGGACGTAGCTAACTATGGCTACACCTTC.

As DNA, the CDR3 is TGCGCCAGCAGCGTTGACAGCGGAGACAATGAGCAGTTCTTC. It specifies CASSVDSGDNEQFF. The J gene is TRBJ2-1, the V gene TRBV5-1, with D tentatively TRBD1 or TRBD2 (5 bases each). The germline V and J ends were trimmed by 4 bases and 5 bases, with 13 bases remaining between them. This CDR3 is 14 amino acids long. The germline V gene encodes CDR1 SGHRS and CDR2 YFSETQ.

The chain is built from TRBV5-1 and TRBJ2-7, with 14 bases matching TRBD2. J lost 3 bases, V lost 5 bases, and 13 bases had no gene match. The germline V gene encodes CDR1 SGHRS and CDR2 YFSETQ. This CDR3 has 18 residues. The DNA for the CDR3 is TGCGCCAGCAGGTCCTCGGGGACTAGCGGGAGTTTCGGCTACGAGCAGTACTTC. Residues: CASRSSGTSGSFGYEQYF.

The chain links TRBV10-2 to TRBJ2-3, with D maybe TRBD2 (5 bases). V was clipped by 2 bases and J by 2 bases, with 11 bases between them. Germline assignment: CDR1 WSHSY and CDR2 SAAADI. This CDR3 comprises 15 residues. CDR3 coding DNA: TGCGCCAGCAGTGAGATCAAGCGGAACACAGATACGCAGTATTTT. This gives the protein CASSEIKRNTDTQYF.